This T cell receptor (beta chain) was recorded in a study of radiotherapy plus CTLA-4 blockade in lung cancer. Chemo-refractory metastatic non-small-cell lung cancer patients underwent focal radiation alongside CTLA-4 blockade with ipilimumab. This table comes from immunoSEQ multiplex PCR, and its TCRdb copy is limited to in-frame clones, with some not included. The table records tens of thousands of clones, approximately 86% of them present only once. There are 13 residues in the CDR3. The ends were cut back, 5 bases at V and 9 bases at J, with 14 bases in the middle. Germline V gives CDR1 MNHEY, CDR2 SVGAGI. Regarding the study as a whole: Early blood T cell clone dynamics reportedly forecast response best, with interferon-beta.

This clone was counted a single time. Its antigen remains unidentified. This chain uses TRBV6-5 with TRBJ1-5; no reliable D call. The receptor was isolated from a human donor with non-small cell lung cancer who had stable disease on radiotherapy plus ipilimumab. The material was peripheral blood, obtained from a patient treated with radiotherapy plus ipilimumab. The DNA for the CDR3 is TGTGCCAGCAGTCCCCTATTGGGTATGCCCCAGCATTTT. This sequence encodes CASSPLLGMPQHF.